The 15 T cell receptor beta chains below all came from one sample that was sequenced in a study of shared clonotypes between healthy human individuals. Data came from immunoSEQ multiplex PCR; TCRdb stores just in-frame clones and leaves some out. Among a few hundred thousand clones, around 97% were seen once, and the ten largest hold approximately 0.057%. The sequenced material came from naive CD4+ T cells sorted from blood. Indicated subset: CD45RA+ positively selected. The receptors shown here come from a woman in her 30s in good health.

The chain is built from TRBV7-6 and TRBJ2-7; 7 bases fit TRBD2. The trim removed 4 bases at V and 4 bases at J, leaving 13 bases unmatched. Germline V gene sequence: CDR1 SGHVS, CDR2 FNYEAQ. The CDR3 sequence is 16 residues long. The CDR3 region has the DNA TGTGCCAGCAGCTGGCCCCCTGGCGGGAGTATGTACGAGCAGTACTTC. This translates into CASSWPPGGSMYEQYF. The full variable domain, completed using reference TRBV7-6 and TRBJ2-7, is GAGVSQSPRYKVTKRGQDVALRCDPISGHVSLYWYRQALGQGPEFLTYFNYEAQQDKSGLPNDRFSAERPEGSISTLTIQRTEQRDSAMYRCASSWPPGGSMYEQYFGPGTRLTVT.

The CDR3, as DNA: TGTGCCAGCAGTGCCGGGACAGCAAGAAGCTATGGCTACACCTTC. This gives the protein CASSAGTARSYGYTF. The rearrangement uses TRBV2 and TRBJ1-2, with 7 bases that match TRBD1. Germline V gene lookup returns CDR1 SNHLY and CDR2 FYNNEI. The ends lost 4 bases at V and 4 bases at J; junction bases unmatched: 9. CDR3 size: 15 residues.

The rearrangement links TRBV5-1 to TRBJ2-2; 7 bases are shared with TRBD2. Per germline, CDR1 SGHRS and CDR2 YFSETQ. After removal of 0 bases from V and 4 bases from J, the junction contained 6 bases not matched to a gene. The CDR3 contains 16 residues. The CDR3 DNA follows: TGCGCCAGCAGCTTGGGGCGGGAGTGGACCACCGGGGAGCTGTTTTTT. It encodes CASSLGREWTTGELFF. The variable domain in full, completed from reference TRBV5-1 and TRBJ2-2, reads KAGVTQTPRYLIKTRGQQVTLSCSPISGHRSVSWYQQTPGQGLQFLFEYFSETQRNKGNFPGRFSGRQFSNSRSEMNVSTLELGDSALYLCASSLGREWTTGELFFGEGSRLTVL.

The rearrangement joins TRBV11-3 to TRBJ1-3; D may be TRBD1 (6 bases). The CDR3 is made up of 16 amino acids. Germline V gene lookup returns CDR1 SGHNT and CDR2 YENEEA. Trimming cost V 5 bases and J 0 bases, with 14 bases left between them. CDR3: CASSEGDTSSGNTIYF. Here the CDR3 DNA reads TGTGCCAGCAGCGAGGGGGACACCAGCTCTGGAAACACCATATATTTT.

In its sample, this clone was seen a few times. The V and J genes are TRBV2 and TRBJ2-7; no definite D call. The CDR3 totals 15 residues. Looked up from germline, CDR1 is SNHLY and CDR2 is FYNNEI. Trimming cost V 4 bases and J 6 bases, with 19 bases left between them. CDR3 amino acids: CASSGFGPQLSEQYF. Here the CDR3 DNA reads TGTGCCAGCAGTGGTTTTGGGCCCCAACTCAGCGAGCAGTACTTC.

The chain recombines TRBV2 with TRBJ2-2; D unclear. Trimming removed 7 bases at V and 3 bases at J, with 12 bases between. Germline CDR1 and CDR2: SNHLY and FYNNEI. This CDR3 is built from 14 residues. CDR3 coding DNA: TGTGCCAGCAAGCTGACACTCTACACCGGGGAGCTGTTTTTT. Its translation is CASKLTLYTGELFF.

V is TRBV5-1 and J is TRBJ1-2, with D hard to call. The CDR3 is 14 amino acids. V lost 5 bases, J lost 6 bases, and 17 bases lay in between. Germline CDR1 reads SGHRS; CDR2 reads YFSETQ. CDR3 coding DNA: TGCGCCAGCAGTTGGGAAAGAGAAGATAATGGCTACACCTTC. As protein: CASSWEREDNGYTF.

The rearrangement links TRBV28 to TRBJ2-7; D perhaps matches TRBD2 (7 bases). Germline CDR1 reads MDHEN; CDR2 reads SYDVKM. Trimming removed 10 bases at V and 5 bases at J, with 15 bases between. The length of the CDR3 is 12 residues. In nucleotides, the CDR3 is TGTGCCACGCGGGACTACAGGGACGAGCAGTACTTC. It is translated as CATRDYRDEQYF.

As to this clone: Other DNA sequences in the sample encode the same CDR3. This chain joins TRBV5-1 and TRBJ2-1; 11 bases line up with TRBD2. Trimming took 1 base from V and 5 from J; bases not matched to a gene: 2. CDR1 SGHRS and CDR2 YFSETQ come from the germline V gene. This CDR3 has 15 residues. The CDR3 nucleotides are TGCGCCAGCAGCTTGACTAGCGGGAGTAACAATGAGCAGTTCTTC. Protein sequence: CASSLTSGSNNEQFF. Together with reference TRBV5-1 and TRBJ2-1, the CDR3 gives the full variable domain: KAGVTQTPRYLIKTRGQQVTLSCSPISGHRSVSWYQQTPGQGLQFLFEYFSETQRNKGNFPGRFSGRQFSNSRSEMNVSTLELGDSALYLCASSLTSGSNNEQFFGPGTRLTVL.

CDR3 region: CASSPGQGAFF. CDR3 DNA sequence: TGTGCCAGCAGCCCGGGACAGGGGGCTTTCTTT. The rearrangement links TRBV7-9 to TRBJ1-1; TRBD1 matches at 10 bases. The CDR3 runs 11 residues. The V gene end was trimmed by 5 bases and the J gene end by 11 bases; junction bases not matched to a gene: 2. CDR1 is SEHNR, CDR2 FQNEAQ, per germline (reference sequence).

This chain links TRBV6-6 with TRBJ2-7; TRBD2 matches 7 bases. There are 15 residues in the CDR3. Germline assignment: CDR1 MNHNY and CDR2 SVGAGI (reference sequence). Losses at the gene ends were 6 bases for V and 6 bases for J; bases not matched to a gene: 14. The CDR3, as DNA: TGTGCCAGCAGCCACTTGGGGAGGGAGGCGGGCGAGCAGTACTTC. This translates into CASSHLGREAGEQYF.

In its sample, this clone was seen once. The chain is built from TRBV28 and TRBJ2-7, with D possibly matching TRBD2 (6 bases). The germline CDR1 and CDR2 sequences are MDHEN and SYDVKM. The CDR3 is made up of 12 amino acids. V was cut by 8 bases and J by 1 base, with 9 bases left in between. CDR3 nucleotide sequence: TGTGCCAGCCCGGGAGCGTCCTACGAGCAGTACTTC. Translating gives CASPGASYEQYF.

The chain links TRBV11-2 to TRBJ2-6; D might be TRBD2 (6 bases). With 5 bases removed from V and 10 bases from J, the gap between germline ends came to 21 bases. The CDR3 length is 16 residues. Germline V gene data show CDR1 as SGHAT and CDR2 as FQNNGV. CDR3 residues: CASSPGGRGGGNVLTF. The DNA of the CDR3 is TGTGCCAGCAGCCCGGGCGGAAGGGGAGGAGGAAACGTCCTGACTTTC. The variable domain in full, with the rest retrieved from reference TRBV11-2 and TRBJ2-6, is EAGVAQSPRYKIIEKRQSVAFWCNPISGHATLYWYQQILGQGPKLLIQFQNNGVVDDSQLPKDRFSAERLKGVDSTLKIQPAKLEDSAVYLCASSPGGRGGGNVLTFGAGSRLTVL.

The chain uses TRBV2 and TRBJ1-5, with D hard to call. CDR1 is SNHLY, CDR2 FYNNEI, per germline. Trimming stripped 3 bases from V and 0 bases from J, with 6 bases between. The CDR3 is made up of 14 amino acids. CDR3 nucleotide sequence: TGTGCCAGCAGTGACAGATATAGCAATCAGCCCCAGCATTTT. Its protein is CASSDRYSNQPQHF.

The chain has TRBV5-6 and TRBJ2-1; D remains ambiguous. The CDR3 extends over 11 amino acids. CDR1 and CDR2 from the germline V gene are SGHDT and YYEEEE. The V end lost 4 bases, the J end lost 7 bases, and 6 bases lay between the germline ends. CDR3 nucleotide sequence: TGTGCCAGCAGCCTCCTGAATGAGCAGTTCTTC. Its protein product is CASSLLNEQFF.